The T cell receptor (beta chain) described here comes from a study of T cells in narcolepsy. General study results and limits: Reportedly, autoreactive clonotypes were serially detected in patients' blood but not controls'.

Profiled with immunoSEQ multiplex PCR; TCRdb holds only in-frame clones, not every one. The sample lists approximately 35,000 clones; more than 65% were seen once. The CDR3 has 12 residues. Trimming shortened V by 6 bases and J by 1 base, and 9 bases separated the two germline ends. CDR1 is SQVTM and CDR2 is ANQGSEA in the germline V gene. This clone was seen a single time. Its antigen is unknown. The J gene is TRBJ1-1, the V gene TRBV29-1; TRBD1 might be the D (5 bases). The sequence was obtained from a human donor in good health. The sample was memory (CD45RA-) CD4+ T cells from blood. The CDR3 DNA sequence: TGCAGCGTCAAGAGGGGGAACACTGAAGCTTTCTTT. This translates into CSVKRGNTEAFF.